The 3 T cell receptor beta chains below were found in one sample sequenced in a study of CXCR3-negative and CXCR3-positive naive CD8 T cells. Study observations and caveats: More hydrophobic TRB CDR3s occurred in CXCR3-positive than in CXCR3-negative naive cells.

Their specific antigens are unknown. cDNA libraries for TRB were generated by 5' RACE incorporating UMI labels. TCRdb re-called the 5' RACE reads, yielding one record per CDR3 amino acid sequence without DNA. Here the sample table reports about 50,000 distinct CDR3 sequences. The sample taken for sequencing was naive CXCR3+ CD8+ T cells from blood. Stated subset: CD45RO-CCR7+CD27+CD95- naive CD8+ T cells expressing CXCR3 (TNR3+). All receptors derive from a human donor in good health. Some clones in this sample may be carry-over from other donors' samples.

The chain carries TRBV15 and TRBJ2-7; TCRdb indicates TRBD1, and absent DNA this call remains unverified. Germline CDR1 reads LNHNV; CDR2 reads YYDKDF (reference sequence). This CDR3 comprises 16 residues. CDR3 in amino acids: CATSKIYGTDSYEQYF.

The chain is built from TRBV6-1 and TRBJ2-7. The germline V gene encodes CDR1 MNHNS and CDR2 SASEGT. The CDR3 consists of 15 residues. CDR3 sequence: CASSESGLTSYEQYF.

This sequence joins TRBV29-1 and TRBJ2-7; TCRdb's D call of TRBD1 is untestable without DNA. Germline V gene sequence: CDR1 SQVTM, CDR2 ANQGSEA. The CDR3 has 14 residues. CDR3 sequence reads: CSVMGQGKSYEQYF.